This section outlines one TCR beta chain sequence together with its context. V lost 4 bases and J lost 8; bases outside the gene matches: 11. The CDR3 runs 14 residues. Original methodology: Estimates of nucleated cell counts were drawn from the amplification of reference gene primers. Some clones are missing from TCRdb's copy, which holds only in-frame ones; the method was immunoSEQ multiplex PCR. D and trimming come from the DNA, and the V and J calls and clone size come from that table. The sample gives more than 95,000 clones, about four fifths of which show up once; 15% is in the top ten. The data derive from a study of blood T cell repertoires in COVID-19. Across the whole study: Some COVID-19 samples were acute and others convalescent; all came from the United States, Italy and Spain. In each case, the material was cDNA or gDNA derived from T cells, B-cell-depleted T cells, or PBMCs.

This sequence joins TRBV5-3 and TRBJ1-1, with 7 bases lining up with TRBD1. TRBV5-3 is an ORF for which the function is uncertain. The receptor was derived from a woman older than 75 with acute or convalescent COVID-19. The sequencing input was peripheral blood. The CDR3 DNA is TGTGCCAGAAGCCTAGTACCGGGACAGAGGGAAGCTTTCTTT. Its protein is CARSLVPGQREAFF.